The sequence of this T cell receptor (beta chain) was determined in a study of blood T cell repertoires in COVID-19. Trimming took off 2 bases at V and 6 bases at J, with 8 bases between the two ends. The CDR3 covers 14 residues. CDR1 and CDR2 from the germline V gene are PRHDT and FYEKMQ (reference sequence). Produced via immunoSEQ multiplex PCR; TCRdb's table is partial and in-frame only. The repertoire holds hundreds of thousands of clones, with around 84% as singletons. This rearrangement joins TRBV13 to TRBJ1-6; maybe TRBD1 (6 bases). The origin of this receptor is a man aged 25 to 40 with acute COVID-19. The material sequenced was PBMCs or T cells enriched from blood (not recorded which). In DNA, the CDR3 is TGTGCCAGCAGCTTAAGGGGGTTTAATTCACCCCTCCACTTT. Translated, it gives CASSLRGFNSPLHF.